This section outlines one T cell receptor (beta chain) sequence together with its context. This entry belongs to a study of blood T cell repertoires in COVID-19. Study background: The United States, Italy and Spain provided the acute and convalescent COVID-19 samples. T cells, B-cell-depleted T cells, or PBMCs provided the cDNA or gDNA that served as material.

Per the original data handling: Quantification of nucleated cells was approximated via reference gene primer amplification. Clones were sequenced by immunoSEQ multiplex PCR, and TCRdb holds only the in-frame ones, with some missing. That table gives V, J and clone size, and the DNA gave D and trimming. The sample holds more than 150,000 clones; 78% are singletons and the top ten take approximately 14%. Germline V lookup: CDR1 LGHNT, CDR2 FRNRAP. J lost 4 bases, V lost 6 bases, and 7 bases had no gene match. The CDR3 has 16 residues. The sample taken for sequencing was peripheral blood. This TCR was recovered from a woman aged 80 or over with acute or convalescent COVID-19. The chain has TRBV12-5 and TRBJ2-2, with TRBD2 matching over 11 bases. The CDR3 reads CASGVGTSGFTGELFF. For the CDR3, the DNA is TGTGCTAGTGGCGTCGGGACTAGCGGATTCACCGGGGAGCTGTTTTTT.